A single sample gave rise to the 18 T cell receptor beta chains below, sequenced in a study of T cell responses to AZD1222 COVID-19 vaccine. This table comes from immunoSEQ multiplex PCR, and its TCRdb copy is limited to in-frame clones, with some not included. This sample yields about 100,000 clones, of which around 87% are seen a single time; 4% to 6% belongs to the top ten. This specimen consisted of peripheral blood, obtained on day 0 of AZD1222 vaccination. These TCRs come from an adult in good health.

In nucleotides, the CDR3 is TGTGCCAGCAGCGGATCCTACGAGCAGTACTTC. This sequence encodes CASSGSYEQYF. The chain joins TRBV7-2 to TRBJ2-7; D is unresolved. Trimming removed 5 bases at V and 1 base at J, with 3 bases between. Germline loops: CDR1 SGHTA, CDR2 FQGNSA. The CDR3 contains 11 residues.

V and J are TRBV28 and TRBJ1-6; D is unclear. Per the germline V gene, CDR1 is MDHEN and CDR2 is SYDVKM. This CDR3 region has 15 residues. V was trimmed by 7 bases and J by 13 bases, leaving 23 bases between them. The DNA of the CDR3 is TGTGCCAGCACTCCCCTCCGATCGTTAGGGTTGCCCCTCCACTTT. This gives the protein CASTPLRSLGLPLHF.

V and J are TRBV7-6 and TRBJ2-1; 10 bases fit TRBD2. Per the germline V gene, CDR1 is SGHVS and CDR2 is FNYEAQ. This CDR3 comprises 15 residues. The junction had 6 bases not matched to a gene; V was cut back by 3 bases and J by 7 bases. This chain's CDR3 is CASSLRSGRANEQFF. The CDR3 DNA follows: TGTGCCAGCAGCTTGCGAAGCGGGAGGGCAAATGAGCAGTTCTTC.

J is TRBJ2-7 and V is TRBV5-1; 8 bases are a match to TRBD2. After removal of 2 bases from V and 0 bases from J, the junction contained 4 bases not matched to a gene. The CDR3 sequence is 15 residues long. CDR1 SGHRS and CDR2 YFSETQ come from the germline V gene. The CDR3 DNA reads as TGCGCCAGCAGCTTCACTAGCGGTAGCTCCTACGAGCAGTACTTC. This encodes CASSFTSGSSYEQYF.

This chain uses TRBV5-4 with TRBJ1-5, with 9 bases lining up with TRBD1. Germline trimming cut 0 bases from V and 0 bases from J; bases unmatched to any gene: 7. The CDR3 length is 18 residues. Germline V lookup: CDR1 SGHNT, CDR2 YYREEE (reference sequence). In nucleotides, the CDR3 is TGTGCCAGCAGCTTGGCCGAACAGGGGGCTAATAGCAATCAGCCCCAGCATTTT. Amino acid sequence: CASSLAEQGANSNQPQHF.

The genes are TRBV29-1 and TRBJ2-7, with 7 bases identical to TRBD1. This CDR3 is 12 amino acids long. V lost 5 bases to trimming and J lost 2 bases; unmatched junction nucleotides: 3. Germline CDR1 and CDR2: SQVTM and ANQGSEA. CDR3 sequence: CSVLDRPYEQYF. The CDR3 DNA reads TGCAGCGTTTTGGACAGGCCCTACGAGCAGTACTTC.

The CDR3 DNA reads as TGTGCCAGCTCACCAGATCAGAGGGTCCTCTACCACACCTTC. The encoded protein is CASSPDQRVLYHTF. The rearrangement joins TRBV18 to TRBJ1-2; D is unresolved. CDR1 KGHSH and CDR2 LQKENI come from the germline V gene. V lost 2 bases and J 12 bases, leaving 19 bases between the germline ends. The CDR3 is 14 amino acids.

This chain links TRBV2 with TRBJ2-4; 7 bases agree with TRBD2. V trimming: 0 bases; J trimming: 9 bases; junction bases outside the gene matches: 11. Germline CDR1 reads SNHLY; CDR2 reads FYNNEI. The CDR3 loop spans 16 amino acids. The CDR3 sequence is CASSEARAASGGIQYF. CDR3 sequence (DNA): TGTGCCAGCAGTGAAGCGCGGGCGGCTAGCGGTGGCATTCAGTACTTC.

The CDR3 nucleotides read TGCGCCAGCAGCCAATCGGGACTAACGACCGGGGAGCTGTTTTTT. It is translated as CASSQSGLTTGELFF. The chain couples TRBV4-1 to TRBJ2-2, with TRBD2 matching 7 bases. Germline V gene data show CDR1 as MGHRA and CDR2 as YSYEKL. After removal of 2 bases from V and 5 bases from J, the junction contained 5 bases not matched to a gene. The CDR3 runs to 15 residues.

The V and J genes are TRBV12-3 or TRBV12-4 and TRBJ2-7; D is possibly TRBD2 (6 bases). The V and J ends lost 4 bases and 5 bases respectively, with 12 bases between them. The CDR3 loop spans 13 amino acids. CDR3 nucleotides: TGTGCCAGCAGTTCCGGAGGGATCGACGAGCAGTACTTC. It specifies CASSSGGIDEQYF.

This chain joins TRBV4-2 and TRBJ2-5; 7 nucleotides agree with TRBD2. V dropped 1 base and J dropped 5; count of bases not matched to a gene: 4. CDR1 and CDR2 from the germline V gene are LGHNA and YNFKEQ. The CDR3 contains 14 residues. The CDR3 loop reads CASSQGFSGETQYF. DNA of the CDR3: TGTGCCAGCAGCCAAGGTTTTAGCGGGGAGACCCAGTACTTC.

The rearrangement joins TRBV5-1 to TRBJ1-6, with 9 bases identical to TRBD1. Germline V gene sequence: CDR1 SGHRS, CDR2 YFSETQ. This CDR3 region has 15 residues. V lost 3 bases, J lost 7 bases, and 5 bases stayed unmatched. CDR3 nucleotide sequence: TGCGCCAGCAGCTCACAGGGGGCTGGCAATTCACCCCTCCACTTT. This sequence encodes CASSSQGAGNSPLHF. Looking up the rest from reference TRBV5-1 and TRBJ1-6 gives the full variable domain: KAGVTQTPRYLIKTRGQQVTLSCSPISGHRSVSWYQQTPGQGLQFLFEYFSETQRNKGNFPGRFSGRQFSNSRSEMNVSTLELGDSALYLCASSSQGAGNSPLHFGNGTRLTVT.

The chain carries TRBV6-5 and TRBJ1-2; perhaps TRBD1 as D (6 bases). CDR1 is MNHEY, CDR2 SVGAGI, per germline. Trimming removed 4 bases at V and 2 bases at J, with 11 bases between. This CDR3 spans 14 amino acids. This CDR3 is CASSLDRTNYGYTF. CDR3 nucleotides: TGTGCCAGCAGTTTAGACAGGACCAACTATGGCTACACCTTC.

The rearrangement links TRBV6-5 to TRBJ2-7, with TRBD1 matching over 7 bases. With V trimmed by 6 bases and J by 4 bases, 6 bases remained unmatched. The CDR3 runs to 13 residues. Germline V lookup: CDR1 MNHEY, CDR2 SVGAGI. This CDR3 is CASRPGQSYEQYF. Written as DNA, the CDR3 is TGTGCCAGCAGGCCGGGACAGTCTTACGAGCAGTACTTC.

A single count supports this clone. The V and J genes are TRBV27 and TRBJ2-7; D is unresolved. V lost 1 base and J 1 base, leaving 14 bases between the germline ends. CDR3 length: 16 residues. Germline loops: CDR1 MNHEY, CDR2 SMNVEV (reference sequence). CDR3 in DNA: TGTGCCAGCAGTTTATACCCGCCGCCCCAGTCCTACGAGCAGTACTTC. Translating it yields CASSLYPPPQSYEQYF.

J is TRBJ1-5 and V is TRBV6-5, with D unresolved. The V and J ends lost 2 bases and 3 bases respectively, with 8 bases between them. The CDR3 spans 14 residues. Germline CDR1 MNHEY, CDR2 SVGAGI. The CDR3: CASSYGEANQPQHF. In DNA, the CDR3 is TGTGCCAGCAGTTACGGGGAAGCCAATCAGCCCCAGCATTTT.

The rearrangement joins TRBV15 to TRBJ1-3; D may be TRBD1 (6 bases). CDR3 length: 15 amino acids. Trimming shortened V by 6 bases and J by 2 bases, and 14 bases separated the two germline ends. The germline gives CDR1 LNHNV, CDR2 YYDKDF (reference sequence). The CDR3 bases are TGTGCCACCAGAAACGTCGGGGGGCCTGGAAACACCATATATTTT. Translating it yields CATRNVGGPGNTIYF. Full variable domain (rest looked up from reference TRBV15 and TRBJ1-3): DAMVIQNPRYQVTQFGKPVTLSCSQTLNHNVMYWYQQKSSQAPKLLFHYYDKDFNNEADTPDNFQSRRPNTSFCFLDIRSPGLGDTAMYLCATRNVGGPGNTIYFGEGSWLTVV.

V and J are TRBV18 and TRBJ2-3, with 11 positions matching TRBD2. Germline values: CDR1 KGHSH, CDR2 LQKENI. The ends lost 5 bases at V and 14 bases at J; junction bases unmatched: 6. The CDR3 extends over 12 amino acids. CDR3 coding DNA: TGTGCCAGCTCAACTCTAGCGGGGGGCATGTATTTT. The encoded protein is CASSTLAGGMYF. Using reference TRBV18 and TRBJ2-3 for the parts outside the CDR3, the full variable domain is NAGVMQNPRHLVRRRGQEARLRCSPMKGHSHVYWYRQLPEEGLKFMVYLQKENIIDESGMPKERFSAEFPKEGPSILRIQQVVRGDSAAYFCASSTLAGGMYFGPGTRLTVL.